This T cell receptor beta chain was recovered during a study of PD-1 blockade in classical Hodgkin lymphoma (dated by TCRdb to the early 2020s). Describing the broader study: Nivolumab dosing was 3 mg/kg intravenously every 2 weeks, continuing until either disease progression or unacceptable toxicity. To define a peripheral blood immune signature of response to PD-1 blockade in classical Hodgkin lymphoma, the study combined TCR beta sequencing with CyTOF.

With respect to this clone: The specificity of this receptor is unknown. No quality values exist for individual bases; no much larger clone is one base distant.

Broad study findings and their caveats: Lower diversity was observed in patients in whom nivolumab was started less than 1 year after ASCT, and these patients were excluded from later analyses so that confounding by immune reconstitution would be avoided. Trial patients with a complete response had baseline diversity similar to that of newly diagnosed patients, while partial responders and progressors had significantly lower diversity. Baseline TCR diversity was reported to be lower in newly diagnosed patients than in healthy donors, and even lower in relapsed/refractory patients. By C4D1, a significant rise was seen in CD4+ TCR diversity but not in CD8+ TCR diversity (p=0.0027 vs p=0.16), and the rise was most apparent among complete responders (p=0.02). The study was restricted to a single clinical trial cohort, and the causes of repertoire differences, possibly disease activity or prior therapy, were left undefined.

Sample time point, as interpreted from the label and publication: cycle 2 day 1 (C2D1) of nivolumab. Every trial patient had relapsed after autologous stem cell transplantation, and cohorts A, B and C differed in prior brentuximab vedotin exposure. The trial cohort was composed of under 70 patients with relapsed/refractory classical Hodgkin lymphoma, for whom complete response, partial response or progressive disease was recorded as best overall response. In the multi-cohort phase II CheckMate 205 trial, trial patients received single-agent nivolumab. An independent review committee assessed best overall response using the 2007 International Working Group response criteria. Trial PBMCs were collected just before the start of nivolumab (C1D1) and during therapy at cycle 2 day 1 and cycle 4 day 1. Peripheral blood was collected in 8 mL Vacutainer Cell Preparation Tubes, from which PBMCs were isolated by centrifugation and then cryopreserved.

CDR1 is given as MNHNY and CDR2 as SVGAGI, both from the germline V gene (reference sequence). The cysteine opens and the phenylalanine closes a CDR3 of 16 amino acids. Kept here is only the CDR3 DNA, which spans 48 bases and is read in frame from base 1. V is cut by 7 bases and J by 8 bases, and the space between the germline ends is 24 bases. The Qiagen DNeasy kit was used to extract genomic DNA both from unsorted PBMCs and from the negatively selected CD4+ and CD8+ fractions. Amplification of TCR beta CDR3 regions was done by immunoSEQ multiplex PCR with primers that anneal to V and J segments. A synthetic immune receptor repertoire was used to minimize amplification bias, and remaining bias was computationally removed after sequencing. The authors' pipeline ran thus. Repertoire diversity was quantified as the Shannon entropy index using custom Python scripts. Unsorted, CD4+ and CD8+ repertoires were analyzed separately, except for combined analyses in which CD4+ and CD8+ sequences were merged in silico. Clonal expansion was defined as at least a 2-fold frequency increase after treatment relative to C1D1, with a pseudocount of 0.5 for undetected baseline clones. Clones with 0 or 1 copy at C1D1 were classified as singleton clones, and clones with 2 or more copies were classified as non-singleton clones. Clones expanded in unsorted samples were labelled as CD4+, CD8+ or unknown by matching protein sequences in sorted samples from the same patient. Diversity changes from C1D1 to C4D1 were tested in paired samples using Wilcoxon tests. TCRdb took over this immuneACCESS table, retaining in-frame rearrangements with V and J assigned. Such tables are incomplete; in checked studies, under half of the missing clones stem from an unresolved V gene, and the remainder is unexplained. V and J calls plus clone size are reproduced from that table; the DNA served to infer D and trimming. The sample has 84,000 or so clones on record, around 90% of them singletons. The ten largest clones represent approximately 2.4% of the sample.

The sample was peripheral blood mononuclear cells (PBMCs), taken before the second cycle of nivolumab. The rearranged chain carries TRBV6-6 and TRBJ2-4; the D segment might be TRBD1 or TRBD2, since each matches 5 bases. The receptor was derived from a human donor with classical Hodgkin lymphoma. The nucleotide sequence is given as TGTGCCAGCACCGACGGGGCCCGGAGAGGTTCGGACATTCAGTACTTC. This codes for CASTDGARRGSDIQYF.